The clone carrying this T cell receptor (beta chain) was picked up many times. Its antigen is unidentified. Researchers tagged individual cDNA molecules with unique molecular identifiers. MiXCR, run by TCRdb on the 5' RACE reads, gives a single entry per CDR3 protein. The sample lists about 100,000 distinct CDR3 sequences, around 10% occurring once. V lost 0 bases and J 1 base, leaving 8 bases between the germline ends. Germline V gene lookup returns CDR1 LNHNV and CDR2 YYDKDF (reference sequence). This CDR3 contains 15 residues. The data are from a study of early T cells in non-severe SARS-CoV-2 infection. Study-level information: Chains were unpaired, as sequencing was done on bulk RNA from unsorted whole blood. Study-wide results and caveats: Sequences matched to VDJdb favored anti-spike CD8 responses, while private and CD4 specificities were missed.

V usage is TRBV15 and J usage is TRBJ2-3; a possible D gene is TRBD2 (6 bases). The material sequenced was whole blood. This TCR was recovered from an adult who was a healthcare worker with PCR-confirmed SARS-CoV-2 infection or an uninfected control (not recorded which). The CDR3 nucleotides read TGTGCCACCAGCAGAGAGGGGGGTGGCACAGATACGCAGTATTTT. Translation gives CATSREGGGTDTQYF.